A selection of T cell receptor beta chains follows, all from one sample in a study of Graves' ophthalmopathy and Graves' hyperthyroidism. TCRdb passed the multiplex PCR reads through MiXCR, listing each CDR3 protein once. The table lists 600,000 to 950,000 distinct CDR3 sequences, roughly two fifths of them singletons, with 44% in the top ten. The sequencing sample was made of peripheral blood. The receptors originated from an adult man with Graves' ophthalmopathy. CDR3s include the opening cysteine and the closing phenylalanine or tryptophan. D genes are given only for firm matches. Where a row states a size, it is once, few, many or the class of an expanded clone; other rows omit it.

TRBV25-1	16	TRBJ2-5	NA	TRBD1	TGTGCCAGCAGTGCTGACCGGGACAGGGGGCTCGAGACCCAGTACTTC	CASSADRDRGLETQYF
TRBV10-3	14	TRBJ1-2	many	TRBD1	TGTGCCATCAGTCCGGGACAGCGGAACTATGGCTACACCTTC	CAISPGQRNYGYTF
TRBV11-2	16	TRBJ2-5	NA	TRBD2	TGTGCCAGCAGCCCTCGGACTAGCGGGAATAGGGAGACCCAGTACTTC	CASSPRTSGNRETQYF
TRBV7-9	14	TRBJ1-1	many	TRBD1	TGTGCCAGCAGCCCAGACGGACAGGACACTGAAGCTTTCTTT	CASSPDGQDTEAFF
TRBV2	13	TRBJ1-5	few	NA	TGTGCCAGCAGTTTCCTTCCAGACCAGCCCCAGCATTTT	CASSFLPDQPQHF
TRBV29-1	11	TRBJ1-4	many	NA	TGCAGCGTTGACCTATATGAAAAACTGTTTTTT	CSVDLYEKLFF
TRBV7-8	16	TRBJ1-4	many	NA	TGTGCCAGCAGCTTAGCGCCGTCAGGGCATGGTGAAAAACTGTTTTTT	CASSLAPSGHGEKLFF
TRBV20-1	15	TRBJ2-7	few	TRBD1	TGCAGTGCTAGAGATCCGGGACAGGGGGTCAACGAGCAGTACTTC	CSARDPGQGVNEQYF
TRBV28	17	TRBJ2-5	few	NA	TGTGCCAGCAGTTCCTCCGCGGACAGCTTGCTTAAAGAGACCCAGTACTTC	CASSSSADSLLKETQYF
TRBV5-8	15	TRBJ2-5	NA	TRBD1	TGTGCCAGCAGCCAAGGGACAGCGAATCAAGAGACCCAGTACTTC	CASSQGTANQETQYF
TRBV7-8	18	TRBJ1-5	few	NA	TGTGCCAGCAGCTTAGCGACAGTTCAGGGCAATAGCAATCAGCCCCAGCATTTT	CASSLATVQGNSNQPQHF
TRBV20-1	14	TRBJ2-7	NA	TRBD1	TGCAGTGCTGCCGGGACAGGGGACACCTACGAGCAGTACTTC	CSAAGTGDTYEQYF
TRBV7-2	14	TRBJ2-5	many	NA	TGTGCCAGCAGGGTTAGCGGAATCCAAGAGACCCAGTACTTC	CASRVSGIQETQYF
TRBV2	15	TRBJ2-7	few	TRBD1	TGTGCCAGCAGTACAGGGGGTCTCGACTCCTACGAGCAGTACTTC	CASSTGGLDSYEQYF
TRBV2	14	TRBJ2-1	NA	TRBD2	TGTGCCAGCAGTGAATCCAGCGGGAGGGCTGAGCAGTTCTTC	CASSESSGRAEQFF
TRBV5-1	15	TRBJ2-5	NA	NA	TGCGCCAGCAGCTCCCAAGTTTCAGCGGGAGAGACCCAGTACTTC	CASSSQVSAGETQYF
TRBV30	13	TRBJ2-7	NA	TRBD2	TGTGCCTGGAGTGGCGGGAGCTCCTACGAGCAGTACTTC	CAWSGGSSYEQYF
TRBV19	14	TRBJ2-5	few	NA	TGTGCCAGTAGCCGGACAGACATACAAGAGACCCAGTACTTC	CASSRTDIQETQYF
TRBV5-1	17	TRBJ1-3	NA	NA	TGCGCCAGCAGCCCGGACAGAGCCCAGAAGGATGGCTACACCATATATTTT	CASSPDRAQKDGYTIYF
TRBV3-1	16	TRBJ1-4	few	NA	TGTGCCAGCAGCCCGACGACAGTAGTGGCTAATGAAAAACTGTTTTTT	CASSPTTVVANEKLFF
TRBV7-9	14	TRBJ1-2	NA	TRBD1	TGTGCCAGCAGCAGTACCGGGACAGGGGATGGCTACACCTTC	CASSSTGTGDGYTF
TRBV7-8	15	TRBJ1-1	few	NA	TGTGCCAGCAGCTTAGAGCGGGCGGGTGGAACTGAAGCTTTCTTT	CASSLERAGGTEAFF
TRBV12-3/TRBV12-4	14	TRBJ2-2	NA	NA	TGTGCCAGCAACGTCCGGGAGAACACCGGGGAGCTGTTTTTT	CASNVRENTGELFF
TRBV7-2	11	TRBJ2-3	NA	NA	TGTGCCAGCAGCTTAGGGACAAGCCAGTATTTT	CASSLGTSQYF
TRBV20-1	11	TRBJ2-7	NA	NA	TGCAGTGCTAGGGGGCAGAACGAGCAGTACTTC	CSARGQNEQYF
TRBV7-9	14	TRBJ2-7	NA	TRBD2	TGTGCCATCGGGCGGGAGAGCCTCGTCTACGAGCAGTACTTC	CAIGRESLVYEQYF
TRBV5-4	14	TRBJ1-2	few	NA	TGTGCCAGCTTCGAGCAGGGCGGGATGGAGGTCTACACCTTC	CASFEQGGMEVYTF
TRBV9	14	TRBJ2-5	many	NA	TGTGCCAGCAGCGCGGGACCGCTCCAAGAGACCCAGTACTTC	CASSAGPLQETQYF
TRBV20-1	12	TRBJ2-7	few	TRBD2	TGCAGTGCTGGGCGGGGGGGCTACGAGCAGTACTTC	CSAGRGGYEQYF
TRBV10-3	14	TRBJ1-5	NA	NA	TGTGCCATCAGTACAGGGAGAGGGGATCAGCCCCAGCATTTT	CAISTGRGDQPQHF
TRBV12-3/TRBV12-4	13	TRBJ1-1	NA	NA	TGTGCCAGCAGTTTAGGGCCGGCCACTGAAGCTTTCTTT	CASSLGPATEAFF
TRBV29-1	12	TRBJ1-2	many	NA	TGCAGCGTTTCGGGGGGGACCTATGGCTACACCTTC	CSVSGGTYGYTF
TRBV20-1	14	TRBJ2-7	NA	NA	TGCAGTGCTAGTCCTTCGAGCAGCTCCTACGAGCAGTACTTC	CSASPSSSSYEQYF
TRBV7-2	14	TRBJ2-7	NA	TRBD2	TGTGCCAGCAGCCACGGGACTAGTGGAGTCGAGCAGTACTTC	CASSHGTSGVEQYF
TRBV11-1	13	TRBJ2-2	NA	NA	TGTGCTAGAGATCCCGGCCGATCCGGGGAGCTGTTTTTT	CARDPGRSGELFF
TRBV2	12	TRBJ2-5	NA	NA	TGTGCCAGCCGGGTGGGTATTGAGACCCAGTACTTC	CASRVGIETQYF
TRBV11-1	16	TRBJ2-7	NA	TRBD1	TGTGCCAGCAGCTTAGCGTCGGGACAGTTCTCCTACGAGCAGTACTTC	CASSLASGQFSYEQYF
TRBV15	14	TRBJ1-2	many	NA	TGTGCCACCAGACAACAGGATCTAGACTATGGCTACACCTTC	CATRQQDLDYGYTF
TRBV11-2	12	TRBJ2-5	many	NA	TGTGCCAGCAGCTTTACCCCGGAGACCCAGTACTTC	CASSFTPETQYF
TRBV2	11	TRBJ1-6	many	NA	TGTGCCAGCAGGGAGAATTCACCCCTCCACTTT	CASRENSPLHF
TRBV29-1	9	TRBJ1-2	NA	NA	TGCAGCTACGAAAGGGGCTACACCTTC	CSYERGYTF
TRBV10-3	14	TRBJ1-5	many	NA	TGTGCCATCAGTGAGAGGTCTACGGGTCAGCCCCAGCATTTT	CAISERSTGQPQHF
TRBV20-1	12	TRBJ1-3	NA	NA	TGCAGTGCTAGGCTACTCGGAAACACCATATATTTT	CSARLLGNTIYF
TRBV19	15	TRBJ1-2	few	NA	TGTGCCAGCACCCCGGACAGTTTAAATCCTTATGGCTACACCTTC	CASTPDSLNPYGYTF
TRBV6-6	14	TRBJ1-5	NA	NA	TGTGCCAGCAGTTACTCGGGGAGACATCAGCCCCAGCATTTT	CASSYSGRHQPQHF
TRBV10-3	10	TRBJ2-5	once	NA	TGTGCCACTGGCAAAGAGACCCAGTACTTC	CATGKETQYF
TRBV28	13	TRBJ1-2	few	NA	TGTGCCAGCAGTAGCCGGGACATCTATGGCTACACCTTC	CASSSRDIYGYTF
TRBV25-1	18	TRBJ2-1	few	NA	TGTGCCAGCAGTGCCTGGGACACCGGAGGTGCTTCCTACAATGAGCAGTTCTTC	CASSAWDTGGASYNEQFF
TRBV7-9	17	TRBJ2-2	NA	NA	TGTGCCAGCAGCTTAGTATTCGGACACATGAACACCGGGGAGCTGTTTTTT	CASSLVFGHMNTGELFF
TRBV6-1	13	TRBJ1-6	few	NA	TGTGCCAGCAGTACCCCGGGGGGTTCACCCCTCCACTTT	CASSTPGGSPLHF
TRBV7-9	14	TRBJ1-3	many	NA	TGTGCCAGCAGCCACAGCAGCTCTGGAAACACCATATATTTT	CASSHSSSGNTIYF
TRBV5-5	15	TRBJ1-6	few	NA	TGTGCCAGCAGCCAAGAAACGGGTCAGTATTCACCCCTCCACTTT	CASSQETGQYSPLHF
TRBV2	16	TRBJ2-7	NA	NA	TGTGCCAGCAGCCCCCGCAGGGGAGGCCGGGGCAGGGAGCAGTACTTC	CASSPRRGGRGREQYF